What follows is one TCR beta chain and its context. This clonotype was observed at least ten times. This clone's antigen is unknown. No much larger clonotype is one base removed from it; base qualities were not supplied. In the ophthalmopathy patients, disease was moderately to severely active, with a Clinical Activity Score of 3 or more, a NOSPECS grade of 4 or more, and a duration of less than 3 months. Exclusion was applied to patients with uncontrolled infections, other autoimmune diseases, pregnancy or lactation. Diagnoses were based on clinical symptoms, serum thyroxine and TRAb, thyroid ultrasound and orbital computed tomography. Ficoll-Paque density gradient centrifugation was used to isolate PBMCs from about 9 ml of fresh peripheral blood. Total RNA was extracted with Trizol reagent, and quality was checked on an Agilent 2100 Bioanalyzer. The data belong to a study of T cells in Graves' hyperthyroidism and ophthalmopathy (dated by TCRdb to about 2019). With regard to the full study: Peripheral blood samples were taken at the time of initial diagnosis, prior to any treatment. Thyroid tissue and blood T-cell repertoires from six Graves' hyperthyroidism patients were also compared in the study. TCR Vbeta CDR3 sequencing of fewer than 150 peripheral blood samples (over 40 ophthalmopathy, about 74 hyperthyroidism and around 17 progressor patients) is reported in the paper. The roughly 99 discovery patients were divided at random into training and test sets in a 7:3 ratio. To identify distinguishing TCR V-J signatures, a discovery cohort of 95 to 100 patients was used, comprising some 43 with Graves' ophthalmopathy and about 59 with stable Graves' hyperthyroidism. Whether ophthalmopathy could be predicted prospectively was tested in an independent validation cohort made up of about 20 hyperthyroidism patients plus 17 patients who later progressed to ophthalmopathy. After blood sampling, hyperthyroidism patients were treated with methimazole at a starting dose of 30 mg daily, and ophthalmopathy patients were treated with high-dose intravenous methylprednisolone.

Study-wide findings and limitations: Sample size was not statistically predetermined, and investigators were not blinded to group allocation. Most expanded thyroid clonotypes (frequency above 0.001) were also detected in blood, a finding suggesting that blood repertoires may reflect thyroid immune responses. A model built on a 13 V-J signature distinguished ophthalmopathy from stable hyperthyroidism, reaching about 88% sensitivity and around 81% specificity in cross-validation and 80%/75% in testing. In validation, progression to ophthalmopathy was predicted by the model with almost 71% sensitivity and nearly 75% specificity, a median of roughly 6.4 months before onset.

TCR beta CDR3 regions were amplified from RNA transcripts. The TCR CDR3 was subjected to a first round of RT-PCR using the HTBI primer set and the Qiagen OneStep RT-PCR kit. A second multiplex PCR round built the libraries, followed by size selection and purification. Paired-end sequencing of the libraries was performed with 100 bp reads on an Illumina HiSeq2000. Per the source publication's procedure: SOAPnuke was used to process the raw data, removing reads that contained adapters or uncalled bases, had a mean Phred below 15, or lacked an exact match to the constant primer or identifier. COPE v1.2.5 was used to merge high-quality paired reads, and clonotypes were defined as unique nucleotide sequences. MiTCR v1.1 was used to align clonotypes to the IMGT TRBV, TRBD and TRBJ reference segments. The analysis included only V-J combinations with a frequency above 0.0001, which together covered approximately 99% of the repertoires. The TCS score was defined as the ratio of F50 (clonal expansion) to E x V (chaos), calculated using BLOSUM62-based TCRdist between CDR3 peptides within each V-J. Welch's t-statistics and random forest reduced 514 V-J features to 10 to 15, which were used in a naive Bayes classifier (R e1071). The similarity between thyroid and blood repertoires was quantified using the Morisita-Horn index. TCRdb itself trimmed the public reads at Q25 with fastp, ran MiXCR and retained productive beta chains. Under each unique CDR3 protein, matching rows form one entry showing the most common genes and DNA. None of the V and J calls come from the authors' own analysis; TCRdb made them. The sample records hundreds of thousands of distinct CDR3 sequences, roughly 14% of which are singletons. Around 4.1% of the sample is taken by the ten largest.

Based on the germline V gene, the CDR1 and CDR2 sequences are MNHNS and SASEGT. The CDR3 starts with the cysteine, ends with the phenylalanine, and has 14 residues. Only the CDR3 portion is preserved as DNA: 42 bases, with reading frame beginning at the first base. V lost 2 bases and J lost 4 bases; the stretch between them is 9 bases long. The V gene is TRBV6-1 and the J gene is TRBJ1-5, and possibly TRBD1, on 6 matching bases. The TCR comes from a woman between 35 and 50 years old with Graves' ophthalmopathy. Sample: blood. The DNA sequence is given as TGTGCCAGCAGTGAACCTACAGGGAATCAGCCCCAGCATTTT. Its translation is CASSEPTGNQPQHF.